These 12 T cell receptor beta chains were all obtained from the same sample, sequenced in a study of T cells in Graves' hyperthyroidism and ophthalmopathy. The TCR beta CDR3 regions underwent amplification using RNA transcripts as the source. A first-round RT-PCR of the TCR CDR3 used the HTBI primer set. TCRdb used MiXCR to reprocess the multiplex PCR reads, holding one entry per CDR3 protein. The sample yields roughly 530,000 distinct CDR3 sequences, roughly 17% seen once. Specimen: blood. The receptors come from a woman aged 18 to 35 with Graves' ophthalmopathy.

Many counts were recorded for this clonotype. This chain joins TRBV5-6 and TRBJ1-4; unclear D gene. The V and J ends lost 1 base and 0 bases respectively, with 4 bases between them. Germline V CDR1 and CDR2: SGHDT, YYEEEE. The CDR3 is made up of 14 amino acids. CDR3 sequence reads: CASSLQPTNEKLFF. CDR3 bases: TGTGCCAGCAGCTTGCAGCCAACTAATGAAAAACTGTTTTTT.

This clonotype showed up many times. The gene calls are TRBV28 and TRBJ1-5, with D perhaps matching TRBD1 (5 bases). The CDR3 covers 13 residues. With 6 bases removed from V and 6 bases from J, the gap between germline ends came to 12 bases. Germline CDR1 and CDR2: MDHEN and SYDVKM. The DNA of the CDR3 is TGTGCCAGCAGGATGCAGGGATCTCAGCCCCAGCATTTT. It is translated as CASRMQGSQPQHF.

The sample holds many counts of this clonotype. The chain is built from TRBV2 and TRBJ2-7, with D perhaps given as TRBD1 or TRBD2 (5 bases each). V was cut by 5 bases and J by 4 bases, with 15 bases left in between. Germline loops: CDR1 SNHLY, CDR2 FYNNEI. The CDR3 spans 14 residues. The CDR3 is CASSLPGTPYEQYF. The CDR3 DNA follows: TGTGCCAGCAGTCTACCCGGGACGCCGTACGAGCAGTACTTC. The full variable domain, with the rest looked up from reference TRBV2 and TRBJ2-7, is EPEVTQTPSHQVTQMGQEVILRCVPISNHLYFYWYRQILGQKVEFLVSFYNNEISEKSEIFDDQFSVERPDGSNFTLKIRSTKLEDSAMYFCASSLPGTPYEQYFGPGTRLTVT.

This clonotype was counted only a few times. The genes are TRBV7-2 and TRBJ1-4; D not certain. V lost 5 bases and J 0 bases, leaving 13 bases between the germline ends. CDR1 SGHTA and CDR2 FQGNSA come from the germline V gene. This CDR3 region has 16 residues. The chain's CDR3 is CASSAVVRATNEKLFF. CDR3 nucleotides: TGTGCCAGCAGCGCGGTCGTACGGGCAACTAATGAAAAACTGTTTTTT.

This clonotype was observed many times. This chain links TRBV7-9 with TRBJ1-1; 7 nucleotides align to TRBD1. This CDR3 contains 14 residues. Unmatched junction bases numbered 6, after V lost 4 bases and J lost 4 bases. The V gene's germline CDR1 is SEHNR and CDR2 FQNEAQ (reference sequence). This CDR3 reads CASSYTGEGTEAFF. CDR3 coding DNA: TGTGCCAGCAGCTATACAGGGGAGGGCACTGAAGCTTTCTTT. Full variable domain (outside the CDR3, taken from reference TRBV7-9 and TRBJ1-1): DTGVSQNPRHKITKRGQNVTFRCDPISEHNRLYWYRQTLGQGPEFLTYFQNEAQLEKSRLLSDRFSAERPKGSFSTLEIQRTEQGDSAMYLCASSYTGEGTEAFFGQGTRLTVV.

This clonotype came up many times. V gene TRBV3-1 combines with J gene TRBJ1-1, with D unresolved. This CDR3 has 13 residues. Germline CDR1 and CDR2: LGHDT and YNNKEL (reference sequence). V shed 1 base and J shed 4 bases, with 7 bases lying between them. CDR3 loop: CASSQVPTTEAFF. The CDR3 region has the DNA TGTGCCAGCAGCCAAGTGCCGACCACTGAAGCTTTCTTT.

This clonotype has a count of ten or more. The chain uses TRBV20-1 and TRBJ2-1, with unresolved D. V lost 3 bases and J 0 bases, leaving 12 bases between the germline ends. Germline-derived CDR1 and CDR2 are DFQATT and SNEGSKA (reference sequence). CDR3 length equals 15 residues. CDR3 sequence reads: CSARSRTSSYNEQFF. The CDR3 DNA is TGCAGTGCTAGGAGCCGGACGAGCTCCTACAATGAGCAGTTCTTC.

The chain carries TRBV9 and TRBJ2-1; 10 bases are a match to TRBD2. The J segment lost 6 bases and the V segment lost 0 bases, leaving 6 bases of the junction unmatched. Germline lookup yields CDR1 SGDLS and CDR2 YYNGEE. The CDR3 runs to 16 residues. CDR3: CASSVGMSGRANEQFF. The CDR3 region has the DNA TGTGCCAGCAGCGTAGGTATGAGCGGGAGGGCCAATGAGCAGTTCTTC. The full variable domain, rest sourced from reference TRBV9 and TRBJ2-1, is DSGVTQTPKHLITATGQRVTLRCSPRSGDLSVYWYQQSLDQGLQFLIQYYNGEERAKGNILERFSAQQFPDLHSELNLSSLELGDSALYFCASSVGMSGRANEQFFGPGTRLTVL.

This clonotype showed up many times. The chain is built from TRBV27 and TRBJ2-1, with D maybe TRBD2 (6 bases). The CDR3 is 15 amino acids. The germline V gene encodes CDR1 MNHEY and CDR2 SMNVEV (reference sequence). Trimming took off 5 bases at V and 5 bases at J, with 16 bases between the two ends. The CDR3 protein is CASSRLGSLHNEQFF. The CDR3 nucleotides read TGTGCCAGCAGTAGACTCGGGAGTTTGCACAATGAGCAGTTCTTC.

This clonotype was picked up many times. This sequence joins TRBV7-2 and TRBJ2-5; D might be TRBD2 (5 bases). V dropped 1 base and J dropped 1 base, with 13 bases sitting between them. The CDR3 covers 16 residues. The germline V gene has CDR1 SGHTA and CDR2 FQGNSA. The DNA for the CDR3 is TGTGCCAGCAGCTTAGGGGTAGCGCGATCCCAAGAGACCCAGTACTTC. Translating gives CASSLGVARSQETQYF. The variable domain in full, completed from reference TRBV7-2 and TRBJ2-5, reads GAGVSQSPSNKVTEKGKDVELRCDPISGHTALYWYRQSLGQGLEFLIYFQGNSAPDKSGLPSDRFSAERTGGSVSTLTIQRTQQEDSAVYLCASSLGVARSQETQYFGPGTRLLVL.

The chain has TRBV27 and TRBJ2-3; D is undetermined. The length of the CDR3 is 12 residues. CDR1 is MNHEY and CDR2 is SMNVEV in the germline V gene (reference sequence). V gave up 6 bases and J gave up 5 bases, with 9 bases separating them. CDR3: CASRNWGDTQYF. For the CDR3, the DNA is TGTGCCAGCAGGAATTGGGGAGATACGCAGTATTTT.

This clonotype showed up many times. V usage is TRBV6-1 and J usage is TRBJ1-1, with D maybe TRBD1 (6 bases). Germline CDR1 reads MNHNS; CDR2 reads SASEGT. Trimming removed 5 bases at V and 7 bases at J, with 17 bases between. The CDR3 has 14 residues. The chain's CDR3 is CASSSYYREGEAFF. The DNA of the CDR3 is TGTGCCAGCAGTTCATACTACAGGGAAGGTGAAGCTTTCTTT.